Following are 12 T cell receptor beta chains from one sample sequenced in a study of blood T cell repertoires in COVID-19. Here immunoSEQ multiplex PCR was the method, and the copy in TCRdb shows in-frame clones only, minus some. The top ten hold 2% to 3% of the sample, which has roughly 260,000 clones, more than 70% seen once. The sample comprised peripheral blood. These receptors were taken from a woman between 50 and 59 years old with acute or convalescent COVID-19.

The chain carries TRBV2 and TRBJ2-5; 9 bases fit TRBD1. CDR1 is SNHLY and CDR2 is FYNNEI in the germline V gene. CDR3 length: 14 residues. J was trimmed by 4 bases and V by 7 bases; bases with no gene match: 7. The CDR3 protein is CASIQDRGLETQYF. DNA for the CDR3: TGTGCCAGCATCCAAGACAGGGGGTTAGAGACCCAGTACTTC.

The chain carries TRBV19 and TRBJ2-7, with a weak D call TRBD2 (5 bases). The CDR3 is 14 residues long. The ends were cut back, 10 bases at V and 0 bases at J, with 16 bases in the middle. Germline V gene lookup returns CDR1 LNHDA and CDR2 SQIVND (reference sequence). This CDR3 is CATLATGSSYEQYF. The CDR3 nucleotides read TGTGCCACCCTCGCGACTGGGAGCTCCTACGAGCAGTACTTC.

The CDR3 loop reads CASSPRLAGVATGELFF. The DNA for the CDR3 is TGTGCCAGCAGCCCCAGACTAGCGGGAGTGGCCACCGGGGAGCTGTTTTTT. V usage is TRBV7-2 and J usage is TRBJ2-2, with 12 bases aligning to TRBD2. The germline V gene encodes CDR1 SGHTA and CDR2 FQGNSA. V gave up 5 bases and J gave up 4 bases; unmatched junction bases: 8. The CDR3 has 17 amino acids.

J is TRBJ1-1 and V is TRBV7-9; 8 positions match TRBD1. The CDR3 covers 14 residues. CDR1 and CDR2 (germline): SEHNR, FQNEAQ (reference sequence). V lost 4 bases to trimming and J lost 4 bases; unmatched junction nucleotides: 5. The CDR3 sequence: CASSSPQGATEAFF. CDR3 nucleotides: TGTGCCAGCAGCTCCCCTCAGGGGGCCACTGAAGCTTTCTTT.

The rearrangement uses TRBV29-1 and TRBJ1-3; TRBD1 is a possible D gene (6 bases). V lost 4 bases and J lost 0, with 22 bases in between. Germline values: CDR1 SQVTM, CDR2 ANQGSEA. The CDR3 has 18 amino acids. CDR3 loop: CSVAWTVDNTFSGNTIYF. CDR3 nucleotide sequence: TGCAGCGTTGCCTGGACAGTCGATAATACATTCTCTGGAAACACCATATATTTT.

The chain employs TRBV4-3 and TRBJ2-1, with D perhaps TRBD2 (6 bases). The V gene lost 4 bases and the J gene lost 0 bases, with 13 bases spanning the gap. Germline V lookup: CDR1 LGHNA, CDR2 YSLEER. The CDR3 has 16 residues. For the CDR3, the DNA is TGCGCCAGCAGCCCCCTAGCGAGGAGCTCCTACAATGAGCAGTTCTTC. It codes for CASSPLARSSYNEQFF.

The chain has TRBV5-1 and TRBJ1-1; the match to TRBD1 covers 10 bases. The CDR3 runs 16 residues. The germline gives CDR1 SGHRS, CDR2 YFSETQ. The trim removed 4 bases at V and 0 bases at J, leaving 6 bases unmatched. The CDR3 bases are TGCGCCAGCAGCGCCCCGGGACAGGGGATGAACACTGAAGCTTTCTTT. The encoded protein is CASSAPGQGMNTEAFF.

Here the CDR3 reads CASSPQLAWEQFF. CDR3 coding DNA: TGTGCCAGTAGCCCCCAACTAGCTTGGGAGCAGTTCTTC. This sequence joins TRBV19 and TRBJ2-1; a possible D gene is TRBD2 (6 bases). The germline CDR1 and CDR2 sequences are LNHDA and SQIVND (reference sequence). Trimming took off 6 bases at V and 10 bases at J, with 16 bases between the two ends. The CDR3 runs to 13 residues.

In the case of this clone: Other DNA sequences in this sample translate to the same CDR3. CDR3 sequence: CASSQGTSGSSPYNEQFF. The DNA of the CDR3 is TGTGCCAGCAGCCAAGGGACTAGCGGGAGTTCCCCCTACAATGAGCAGTTCTTC. This chain uses TRBV4-2 with TRBJ2-1; 13 bases are shared with TRBD2. Per the germline V gene, CDR1 is LGHNA and CDR2 is YNFKEQ. This CDR3 region has 18 residues. V gave up 1 base and J gave up 2 bases; unmatched junction bases: 5.

This rearrangement joins TRBV7-9 to TRBJ2-1; 10 bases map to TRBD1. CDR3 length: 17 amino acids. The J segment lost 4 bases and the V segment lost 2 bases, leaving 8 bases of the junction unmatched. Germline CDR1 reads SEHNR; CDR2 reads FQNEAQ (reference sequence). The CDR3 spells CASSLIGTGEGYNEQFF. The CDR3 nucleotides are TGTGCCAGCAGCTTAATCGGGACAGGGGAAGGATACAATGAGCAGTTCTTC. The entire variable domain, with the rest obtained from reference TRBV7-9 and TRBJ2-1, is as follows: DTGVSQNPRHKITKRGQNVTFRCDPISEHNRLYWYRQTLGQGPEFLTYFQNEAQLEKSRLLSDRFSAERPKGSFSTLEIQRTEQGDSAMYLCASSLIGTGEGYNEQFFGPGTRLTVL.

The chain links TRBV7-3 to TRBJ1-4, with unresolved D. Germline-derived CDR1 and CDR2 are SGHTA and FQGTGA. Trimming removed 5 bases from V and 5 bases from J, with 18 bases in between. The CDR3 sequence is 16 residues long. This CDR3 reads CASSPHPQVRNEKLFF. The DNA of the CDR3 is TGTGCCAGCAGCCCACACCCTCAGGTTAGAAATGAAAAACTGTTTTTT.

This chain uses TRBV7-2 with TRBJ2-1, with TRBD2 as a possible D gene (5 bases). The V end lost 5 bases, the J end lost 4 bases, and 15 bases lay between the germline ends. The CDR3 is made up of 15 amino acids. From germline, CDR1 is SGHTA and CDR2 FQGNSA. In DNA, the CDR3 is TGTGCCAGCAGCCCCCCAGCGGCTCCTTACAATGAGCAGTTCTTC. Protein product: CASSPPAAPYNEQFF.